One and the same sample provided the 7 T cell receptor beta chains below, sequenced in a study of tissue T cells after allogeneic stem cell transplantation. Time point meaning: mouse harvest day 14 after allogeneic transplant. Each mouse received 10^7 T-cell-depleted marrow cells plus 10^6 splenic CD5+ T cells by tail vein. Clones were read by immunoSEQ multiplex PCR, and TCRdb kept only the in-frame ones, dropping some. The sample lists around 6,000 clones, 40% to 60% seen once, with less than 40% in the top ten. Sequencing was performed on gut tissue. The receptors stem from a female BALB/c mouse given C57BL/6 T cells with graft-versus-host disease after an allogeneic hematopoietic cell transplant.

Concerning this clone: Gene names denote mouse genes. CDR3 protein: CASSVRLGGGAETLYF. Partial CDR3 DNA: TGTGCCAGCAGCGTAAGACTGGGGGGGGGTGCAGAAACGCTGTAT. The V call is TRBV3, the J call TRBJ2-3; 11 positions agree with TRBD2. The read gets to within 1 residue of the CDR3 end, and the germline J gene fills in the rest. The length of the CDR3 is 16 residues. Germline V gene sequence: CDR1 SNHLY, CDR2 FYNGKV (reference sequence). Germline trimming cut 5 bases from V and 1 base from J; bases unmatched to any gene: 5.

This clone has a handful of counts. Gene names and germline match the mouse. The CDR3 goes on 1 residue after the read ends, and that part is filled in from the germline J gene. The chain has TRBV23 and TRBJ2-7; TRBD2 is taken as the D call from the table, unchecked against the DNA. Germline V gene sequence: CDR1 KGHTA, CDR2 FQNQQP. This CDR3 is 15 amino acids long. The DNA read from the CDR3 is TGCTCCAGCAGGCTTGGACTGGGGGCGTCCTATGAACAGTAC. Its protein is CSSRLGLGASYEQY. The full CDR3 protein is CSSRLGLGASYEQYF. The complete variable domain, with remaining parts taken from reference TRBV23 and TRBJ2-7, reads DAAVTQKPRYLIKMKGQEAEMKCIPEKGHTAVFWYQQKQSKELKFLIYFQNQQPLDQIDMVKERFSAVCPSSSLCSLGIRTCEAEDSALYLCSSRLGLGASYEQYFGPGTRLTVL.

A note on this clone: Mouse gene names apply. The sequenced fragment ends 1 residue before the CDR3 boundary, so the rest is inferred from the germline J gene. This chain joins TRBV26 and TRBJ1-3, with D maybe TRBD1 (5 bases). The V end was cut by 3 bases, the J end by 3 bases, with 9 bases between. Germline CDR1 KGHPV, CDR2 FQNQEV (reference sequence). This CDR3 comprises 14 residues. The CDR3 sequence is CASSLGRDGNTLYF. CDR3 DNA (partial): TGTGCCAGCAGTCTTGGCAGGGATGGAAATACGCTCTAT.

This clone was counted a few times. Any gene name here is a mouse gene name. CDR3 DNA, as far as it was read: TGTGCCAGCAGTCTCTCAGGGAAAAACACCTTGTAC. Translating gives CASSLSGKNTLY. The full CDR3 protein reads CASSLSGKNTLYF. This chain uses TRBV26 with TRBJ2-4; D is perhaps TRBD1 (5 bases). The read is 1 residue too short to cover the CDR3 end, so that end is filled in from the germline J gene. CDR3 length equals 13 residues. Germline-derived CDR1 and CDR2 are KGHPV and FQNQEV (reference sequence). Trimming removed 3 bases from V and 4 bases from J, with 8 bases in between.

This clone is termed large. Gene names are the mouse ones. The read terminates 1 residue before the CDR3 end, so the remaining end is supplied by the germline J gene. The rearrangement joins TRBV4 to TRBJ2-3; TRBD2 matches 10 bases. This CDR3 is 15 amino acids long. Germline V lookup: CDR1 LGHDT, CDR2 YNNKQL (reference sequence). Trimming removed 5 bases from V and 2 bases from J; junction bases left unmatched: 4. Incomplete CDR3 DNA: TGTGCCAGCAGCCTCTGGGGGGGCGATGCAGAAACGCTGTAT. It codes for CASSLWGGDAETLY. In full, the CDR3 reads CASSLWGGDAETLYF.

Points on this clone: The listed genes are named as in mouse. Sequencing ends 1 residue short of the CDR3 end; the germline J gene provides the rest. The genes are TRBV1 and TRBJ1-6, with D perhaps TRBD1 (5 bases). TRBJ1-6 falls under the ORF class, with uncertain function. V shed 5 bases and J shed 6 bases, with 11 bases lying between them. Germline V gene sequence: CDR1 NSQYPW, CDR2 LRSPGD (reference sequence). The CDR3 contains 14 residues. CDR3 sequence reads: CTCSRTNSNSPLYF. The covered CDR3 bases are TGCACCTGCAGTAGGACAAATTCTAATTCGCCCCTCTAC.

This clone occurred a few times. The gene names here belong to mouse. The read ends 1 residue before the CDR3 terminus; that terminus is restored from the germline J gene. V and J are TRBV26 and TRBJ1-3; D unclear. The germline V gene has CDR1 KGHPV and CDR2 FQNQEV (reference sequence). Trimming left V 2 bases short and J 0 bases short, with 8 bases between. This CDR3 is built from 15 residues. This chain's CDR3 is CASSLSRNSGNTLYF. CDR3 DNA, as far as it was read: TGTGCCAGCAGTCTGAGCAGAAATTCTGGAAATACGCTCTAT.